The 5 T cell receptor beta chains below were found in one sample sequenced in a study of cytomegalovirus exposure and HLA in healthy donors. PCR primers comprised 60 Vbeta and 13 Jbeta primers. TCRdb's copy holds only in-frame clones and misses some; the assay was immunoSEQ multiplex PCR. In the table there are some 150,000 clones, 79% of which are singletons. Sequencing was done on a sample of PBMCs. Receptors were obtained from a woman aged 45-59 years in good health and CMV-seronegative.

Written as DNA, the CDR3 is TGTGCCAGTAGCGGACAGGCCTCCGGGGAGCTGTTTTTT. Translation: CASSGQASGELFF. The chain is built from TRBV19 and TRBJ2-2; TRBD1 matches 7 bases. Germline V gene data show CDR1 as LNHDA and CDR2 as SQIVND (reference sequence). The CDR3 totals 13 residues. Trimming at V came to 6 bases and at J to 6 bases, leaving 4 bases not matched to a gene. The complete variable domain, with remaining parts taken from reference TRBV19 and TRBJ2-2, reads DGGITQSPKYLFRKEGQNVTLSCEQNLNHDAMYWYRQDPGQGLRLIYYSQIVNDFQKGDIAEGYSVSREKKESFPLTVTSAQKNPTAFYLCASSGQASGELFFGEGSRLTVL.

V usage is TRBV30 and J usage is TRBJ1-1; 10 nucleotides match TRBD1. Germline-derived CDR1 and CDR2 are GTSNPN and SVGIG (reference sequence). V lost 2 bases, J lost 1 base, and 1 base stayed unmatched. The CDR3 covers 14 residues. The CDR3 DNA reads TGTGCCTGGAGTCGACAGGGGGCGAACACTGAAGCTTTCTTT. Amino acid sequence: CAWSRQGANTEAFF.

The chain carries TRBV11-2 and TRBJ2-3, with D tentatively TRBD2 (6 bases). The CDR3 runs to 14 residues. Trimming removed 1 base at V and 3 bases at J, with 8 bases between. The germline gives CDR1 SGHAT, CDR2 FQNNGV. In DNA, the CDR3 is TGTGCCAGCAGCTTAGCGGGAGTGACAGATACGCAGTATTTT. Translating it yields CASSLAGVTDTQYF. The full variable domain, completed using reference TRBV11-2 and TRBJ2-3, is EAGVAQSPRYKIIEKRQSVAFWCNPISGHATLYWYQQILGQGPKLLIQFQNNGVVDDSQLPKDRFSAERLKGVDSTLKIQPAKLEDSAVYLCASSLAGVTDTQYFGPGTRLTVL.

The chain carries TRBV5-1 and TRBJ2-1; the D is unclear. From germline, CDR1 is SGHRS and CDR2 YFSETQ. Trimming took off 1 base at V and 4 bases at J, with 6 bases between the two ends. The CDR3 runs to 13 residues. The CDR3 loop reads CASSLNQYNEQFF. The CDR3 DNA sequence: TGCGCCAGCAGCTTGAACCAGTACAATGAGCAGTTCTTC.

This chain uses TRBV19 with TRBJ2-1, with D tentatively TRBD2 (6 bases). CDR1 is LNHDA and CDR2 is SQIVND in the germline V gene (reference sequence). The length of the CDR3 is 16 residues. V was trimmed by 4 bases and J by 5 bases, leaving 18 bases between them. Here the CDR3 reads CASSTPLRDGNNEQFF. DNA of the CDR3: TGTGCCAGTAGTACCCCGTTGCGGGATGGAAACAATGAGCAGTTCTTC.